The 5 T cell receptor beta chains given below trace back to one sample, sequenced in a study of memory B cells and T cells in multiple sclerosis. Assay used: immunoSEQ multiplex PCR; TCRdb lists only in-frame clones, some missing. The table lists approximately 7,800 clones, roughly three fifths of them singletons. The source material was memory (CD45RO+) CD8+ T cells from blood. The receptors were gathered from a human donor with multiple sclerosis.

This rearrangement joins TRBV5-1 to TRBJ2-5; D gene uncertain. Trimming removed 1 base at V and 1 base at J, with 8 bases between. CDR1 is SGHRS and CDR2 is YFSETQ in the germline V gene. The CDR3 extends over 14 amino acids. As DNA, the CDR3 is TGCGCCAGCAGCTTGACGGGTACCCAAGAGACCCAGTACTTC. Protein: CASSLTGTQETQYF.

This clone turned up a few times. J is TRBJ2-3 and V is TRBV7-3, with 10 bases aligning to TRBD2. The V segment lost 2 bases and the J segment 7 bases; nucleotides outside the gene matches: 15. There are 18 residues in the CDR3. Per the germline V gene, CDR1 is SGHTA and CDR2 is FQGTGA. CDR3 sequence (DNA): TGTGCCAGCAGCTTAGAGCGGGGGGGGTACGGAGTGGTTCATACGCAGTATTTT. The encoded protein is CASSLERGGYGVVHTQYF.

This chain uses TRBV6-4 with TRBJ2-1, with 8 bases fitting TRBD1. CDR1 is MRHNA and CDR2 is SNTAGT in the germline V gene. The CDR3 runs 14 residues. J lost 4 bases, V lost 6 bases, and 5 bases had no gene match. Here the CDR3 reads CASSPGQDYNEQFF. The CDR3 nucleotides are TGTGCCAGCAGCCCGGGACAGGATTACAATGAGCAGTTCTTC.

The chain has TRBV4-2 and TRBJ2-1; D is possibly TRBD2 (6 bases). CDR1 is LGHNA and CDR2 is YNFKEQ in the germline V gene. V was cut by 1 base and J by 9 bases, with 13 bases left in between. There are 14 residues in the CDR3. Written as DNA, the CDR3 is TGTGCCAGCAGCCAAGTCGGGAGTAGGGGTGAGCAGTTCTTC. It is translated as CASSQVGSRGEQFF.

To note about this clone: At one boundary the junction diverges from the germline segment, which might be a read error. The rearrangement uses TRBV30 and TRBJ2-6; D may be TRBD1 (5 bases). Looked up from germline, CDR1 is GTSNPN and CDR2 is SVGIG (reference sequence). This CDR3 comprises 16 residues. The DNA of the CDR3 is TGTGCGTGGAGTGTACAGGCAGGGAATGGGGCCAACGTCCTGACTTTC. It codes for CAWSVQAGNGANVLTF.